This entry describes one TCR beta chain. In the authors' workflow: By means of reference gene primer amplification, nucleated cell counts were estimated. The repertoire was sequenced with immunoSEQ multiplex PCR; TCRdb's copy has only in-frame clones and lacks some. V and J calls and clone size come straight from that table; D and trimming were deduced from the DNA. The sample includes more than 250,000 clones, around 87% of them seen just once. The data originate from a study of blood T cell repertoires in COVID-19. Germline-derived CDR1 and CDR2 are SEHNR and FQNEAQ (reference sequence). The CDR3 has 13 amino acids. V was cut by 5 bases and J by 7 bases, with 12 bases left in between.

V and J are TRBV7-9 and TRBJ1-5; D may be TRBD1 (5 bases). Sequenced material: peripheral blood. This TCR was sampled from a man younger than 35 with active or convalescent COVID-19. The chain's CDR3 is CASSPGRDQPQHF. The CDR3 region has the DNA TGTGCCAGCAGCCCTGGGAGGGACCAGCCCCAGCATTTT.